Shown below are 19 T cell receptor beta chains from a single sample sequenced in a study of blood T cell repertoires in COVID-19. TCRdb keeps only in-frame clones here, not all; method: immunoSEQ multiplex PCR. Of 50,000 to 55,000 clones listed, over 75% are singletons. Sequencing was carried out using peripheral blood. These receptors were obtained from a man in his 70s with acute or convalescent COVID-19.

The V call is TRBV21-1, the J call TRBJ2-6; the tabulated D call, TRBD1, remains unverified against the DNA. TRBV21-1 is recorded as a pseudogene. The CDR3 contains 18 residues. The CDR3 spells CASSEATGVYFGANVLTF. The DNA for the CDR3 is TGTGCCAGCAGCGAGGCGACAGGTGTCTATTTTGGGGCCAACGTCCTGACTTTC.

The chain joins TRBV2 to TRBJ1-5; D is uncertain. CDR3 size: 12 residues. Germline V lookup: CDR1 SNHLY, CDR2 FYNNEI. The germline V and J ends were trimmed by 2 bases and 6 bases, with 5 bases remaining between them. This chain's CDR3 is CASSELVQPQHF. CDR3 DNA: TGTGCCAGCAGTGAACTCGTTCAGCCCCAGCATTTT.

The rearrangement links TRBV19 to TRBJ1-2, with TRBD1 identical over 7 bases. This CDR3 is built from 15 residues. Germline trimming cut 3 bases from V and 3 bases from J; bases unmatched to any gene: 7. The germline V gene has CDR1 LNHDA and CDR2 SQIVND (reference sequence). The CDR3 sequence is CASSISPGTDYGYTF. In nucleotides, the CDR3 is TGTGCCAGTAGTATCTCCCCCGGGACAGACTATGGCTACACCTTC.

The chain combines TRBV7-7 with TRBJ2-2, with 7 bases lining up with TRBD1. This CDR3 contains 14 residues. Germline assignment: CDR1 SSHAT and CDR2 FNYEAQ (reference sequence). V lost 2 bases and J lost 5; bases outside the gene matches: 2. The CDR3 loop reads CASSLTGVTGELFF. DNA of the CDR3: TGTGCCAGCAGCTTAACAGGGGTGACCGGGGAGCTGTTTTTT.

CDR3 residues: CASRTTGLETQYF. CDR3 DNA sequence: TGCGCCAGCAGGACGACAGGGTTGGAGACCCAGTACTTC. V is TRBV5-1 and J is TRBJ2-5, with 7 positions matching TRBD1. This CDR3 is 13 amino acids long. Germline V gene sequence: CDR1 SGHRS, CDR2 YFSETQ. V shed 5 bases, J shed 5 bases, and the junction held 6 bases outside the gene matches.

V gene TRBV19 combines with J gene TRBJ1-5, with D possibly TRBD1 on 5 matching bases. The germline gives CDR1 LNHDA, CDR2 SQIVND (reference sequence). The CDR3 covers 14 residues. Trimming cost V 8 bases and J 1 base, with 12 bases left between them. The chain's CDR3 is CASERQRSNQPQHF. For the CDR3, the DNA is TGTGCCAGTGAGCGACAGAGGAGCAATCAGCCCCAGCATTTT.

This chain connects TRBV29-1 to TRBJ2-7; D may be TRBD1 (5 bases). Per germline, CDR1 SQVTM and CDR2 ANQGSEA. Deletions cut 3 bases from V and 2 bases from J, with 8 bases between. CDR3 length equals 12 residues. Written as DNA, the CDR3 is TGCAGCGTTGAGGGGCGGACCTACGAGCAGTACTTC. Translating gives CSVEGRTYEQYF.

The chain has TRBV11-2 and TRBJ1-1, with D perhaps TRBD1 (6 bases). V was trimmed by 2 bases and J by 1 base, leaving 8 bases between them. Per the germline V gene, CDR1 is SGHAT and CDR2 is FQNNGV. There are 14 residues in the CDR3. DNA of the CDR3: TGTGCCAGCAGCTTATCAGGGGCGAACACTGAAGCTTTCTTT. Residues: CASSLSGANTEAFF.

This clone turned up a few times. The chain has TRBV2 and TRBJ2-1; 13 bases match TRBD2. CDR3 length: 21 residues. CDR1 and CDR2 from the germline V gene are SNHLY and FYNNEI. Trimming removed 3 bases from V and 2 bases from J; junction bases left unmatched: 16. The CDR3: CASSDIPRTSGSIITYNEQFF. The DNA of the CDR3 is TGTGCCAGCAGTGACATCCCTAGGACTAGCGGGAGTATTATCACCTACAATGAGCAGTTCTTC.

The chain employs TRBV2 and TRBJ2-5, with 7 positions matching TRBD2. Germline CDR1 and CDR2: SNHLY and FYNNEI. The CDR3 extends over 14 amino acids. With 4 bases clipped from V and 5 bases from J, the junction kept 7 bases outside the gene matches. CDR3 region: CASSVRLASETQYF. The CDR3 DNA sequence: TGTGCCAGCAGTGTAAGACTAGCATCCGAGACCCAGTACTTC.

This clone was detected only a few times. The chain recombines TRBV5-1 with TRBJ2-2; 11 bases match TRBD2. Germline trimming cut 6 bases from V and 2 bases from J; bases unmatched to any gene: 3. The CDR3 consists of 15 residues. The germline gives CDR1 SGHRS, CDR2 YFSETQ. The CDR3 sequence: CASKGTSGNTGELFF. The CDR3 DNA sequence: TGCGCCAGCAAGGGGACTAGCGGAAACACCGGGGAGCTGTTTTTT.

The V gene is TRBV6-5, the J gene TRBJ2-2, with D perhaps TRBD2 (5 bases). The CDR3 covers 14 residues. Germline loops: CDR1 MNHEY, CDR2 SVGAGI. V was shortened by 4 bases and J by 3 bases, with 9 bases between the two germline ends. As DNA, the CDR3 is TGTGCCAGCAGTTTTGACGGGGACACCGGGGAGCTGTTTTTT. This encodes CASSFDGDTGELFF.

The V and J genes are TRBV2 and TRBJ2-2; 8 bases match TRBD1. V dropped 10 bases and J dropped 2; count of bases not matched to a gene: 9. The germline gives CDR1 SNHLY, CDR2 FYNNEI. This CDR3 spans 15 amino acids. CDR3 sequence reads: CAIQTGDTNTGELFF. DNA of the CDR3: TGTGCCATCCAGACAGGGGACACCAACACCGGGGAGCTGTTTTTT.

The chain employs TRBV27 and TRBJ2-2; D remains unclear. CDR1 is MNHEY and CDR2 is SMNVEV in the germline V gene (reference sequence). CDR3 size: 13 residues. V was pared by 8 bases and J by 0 bases, with 7 bases between. In DNA form, the CDR3 reads TGTGCCAGCCGGTACTCGAACACCGGGGAGCTGTTTTTT. Its translation is CASRYSNTGELFF.

The chain recombines TRBV14 with TRBJ2-1; possibly TRBD1 for D (5 bases). V gave up 3 bases and J gave up 10 bases, with 10 bases separating them. The germline V gene has CDR1 SGHDN and CDR2 FVKESK. CDR3 length: 12 residues. CDR3 DNA: TGTGCCAGCAGCCACGGACATCGGGAGCAGTTCTTC. This codes for CASSHGHREQFF.

The chain has TRBV5-1 and TRBJ1-1, with D possibly matching TRBD1 (6 bases). The CDR3 loop spans 16 amino acids. Germline V gives CDR1 SGHRS, CDR2 YFSETQ. The V and J ends lost 0 bases and 3 bases respectively, with 15 bases between them. The CDR3 here is CASSLAPTGSDTEAFF. Here the CDR3 DNA reads TGCGCCAGCAGCTTGGCCCCCACAGGGTCGGACACTGAAGCTTTCTTT.

This CDR3 reads CASSVSFGGVSGNTIYF. CDR3 in DNA: TGTGCCAGCAGTGTTTCCTTTGGGGGGGTCTCTGGAAACACCATATATTTT. The rearrangement joins TRBV2 to TRBJ1-3, with D possibly TRBD1 on 5 matching bases. The CDR3 runs 17 residues. Trimming took off 4 bases at V and 0 bases at J, with 16 bases between the two ends. CDR1 and CDR2 (germline): SNHLY, FYNNEI.

V and J are TRBV2 and TRBJ2-4; the match to TRBD2 covers 12 bases. Germline V gene data show CDR1 as SNHLY and CDR2 as FYNNEI. V shed 1 base and J 0 bases; nucleotides not matched to a gene: 7. There are 19 residues in the CDR3. CDR3 sequence (DNA): TGTGCCAGCAGTGAAGGGACTAGCGGGGAGTCAGTAGCCAAAAACATTCAGTACTTC. This translates into CASSEGTSGESVAKNIQYF.

The chain has TRBV6-5 and TRBJ1-5; D gene unclear. Between the trimmed V and J ends, which lost 6 bases and 0 bases, there was a span of 9 bases. Germline CDR1 MNHEY, CDR2 SVGAGI. The CDR3 loop spans 14 amino acids. The CDR3 reads CASSPSVSNQPQHF. The CDR3, as DNA: TGTGCCAGCAGCCCCAGTGTTAGCAATCAGCCCCAGCATTTT.